This TCR beta chain comes out of a study of cytomegalovirus exposure and HLA in healthy donors. Donors were nominally healthy when sampled, though unrecorded immune exposures were likely. This CDR3 comprises 13 residues. V trimming: 5 bases; J trimming: 11 bases; junction bases outside the gene matches: 9. Germline CDR1 LNHNV, CDR2 YYDKDF (reference sequence). Comment on this clone: Its antigen is as yet unknown.

Vbeta (60) and Jbeta (13) primers were used in the PCR. Clones were read by immunoSEQ multiplex PCR, and TCRdb kept only the in-frame ones, dropping some. Of approximately 160,000 clones in the sample, roughly 80% were seen once. Study-level points and caveats: Per published reports, the classifier diagnosed cytomegalovirus status with high specificity and sensitivity. Most of the TCR beta V segments (in an earlier analysis) were productive either about 87% or about 30% of the time.

This TCR was sampled from a woman in her forties or fifties in good health and CMV-seropositive. The specimen was PBMCs. The chain carries TRBV15 and TRBJ2-4; TRBD2 matches 7 bases. Written as DNA, the CDR3 is TGTGCCACCAGCCTTGGGCGGGGGAAGTTTCAGTACTTC. Translated: CATSLGRGKFQYF. The whole variable domain, filled in from reference TRBV15 and TRBJ2-4, reads DAMVIQNPRYQVTQFGKPVTLSCSQTLNHNVMYWYQQKSSQAPKLLFHYYDKDFNNEADTPDNFQSRRPNTSFCFLDIRSPGLGDTAMYLCATSLGRGKFQYFGAGTRLSVL.